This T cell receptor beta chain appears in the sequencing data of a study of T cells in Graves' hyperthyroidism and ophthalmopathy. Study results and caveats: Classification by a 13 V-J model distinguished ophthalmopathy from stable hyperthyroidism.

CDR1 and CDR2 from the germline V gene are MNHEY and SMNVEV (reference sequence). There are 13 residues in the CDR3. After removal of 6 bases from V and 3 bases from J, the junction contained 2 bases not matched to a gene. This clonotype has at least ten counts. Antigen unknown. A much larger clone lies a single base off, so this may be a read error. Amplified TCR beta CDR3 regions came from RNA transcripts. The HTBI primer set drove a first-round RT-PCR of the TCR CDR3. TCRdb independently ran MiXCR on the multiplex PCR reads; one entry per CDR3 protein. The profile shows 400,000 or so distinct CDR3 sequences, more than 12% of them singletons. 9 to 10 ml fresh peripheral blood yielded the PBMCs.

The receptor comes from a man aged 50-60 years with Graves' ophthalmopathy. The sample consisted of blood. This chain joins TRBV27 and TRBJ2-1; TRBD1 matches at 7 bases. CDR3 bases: TGTGCCAGCAGGGGACAGAGCTACAATGAGCAGTTCTTC. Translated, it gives CASRGQSYNEQFF.